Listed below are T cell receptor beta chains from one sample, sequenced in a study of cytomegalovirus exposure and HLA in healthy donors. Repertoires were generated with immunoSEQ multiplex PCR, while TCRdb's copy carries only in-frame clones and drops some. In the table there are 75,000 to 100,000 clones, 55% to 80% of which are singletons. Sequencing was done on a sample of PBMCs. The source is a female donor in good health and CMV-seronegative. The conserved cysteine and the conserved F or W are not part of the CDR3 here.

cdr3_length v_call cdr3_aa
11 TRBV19 ASSSGGNTEAF
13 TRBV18 ASSRGTSGGDEQF
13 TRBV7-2 ASSLGYGGDSPLH
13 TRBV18 ASSPIPLAQETQY
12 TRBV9 ASSPGTGAGEQY
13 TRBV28 ASSSAGANTGELF
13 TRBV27 ASIDGTSGGQTQY
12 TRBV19 ASSIGLAAGELF
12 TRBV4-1 ASSQVSRVETQY
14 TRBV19 ASSTPGQGLEYEQY
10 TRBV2 ASSRRSSEAF
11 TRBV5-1 ASGTGGMEEQY
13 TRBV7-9 ASSLEGLAGNEQF
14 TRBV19 ASSIRAGLSYNEQF
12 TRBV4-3 ASSPARGQGGYT
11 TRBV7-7 ASSSTEADTQY
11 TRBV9 ASKDTEGAEAF
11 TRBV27 ASSWTILGEQY
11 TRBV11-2 ASSLVAQGEAF
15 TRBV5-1 ASSLDEGGSSYNEQF
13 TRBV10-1 ASSEALGQGGEQY
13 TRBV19 ASSAVGPGGKPQH
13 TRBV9 ASSARELAGNEQF
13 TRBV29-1 SVETGAGPQGKLF
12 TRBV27 ASRDSVSNQPQH
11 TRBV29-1 SVVRDINTEAF
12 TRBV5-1 ASSLGQRNQPQH
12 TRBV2 ATTGTSNTGELF
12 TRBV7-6 ASSLAGGAGEQF
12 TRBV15 ATRTSGSTDTQY
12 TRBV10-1 ASSPPGQVYEQY
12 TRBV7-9 ASSLTGGYTEAF
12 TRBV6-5 ASSYTGGIYEQY
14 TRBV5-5 ASSDIRGRSSYEQY
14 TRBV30 AWSAGRQVRDYGYT
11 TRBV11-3 ASSRERGDTQY
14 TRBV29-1 SVEDIGGRARETQY
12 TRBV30 AWTDSGSGNTIY
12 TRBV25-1 ASTRTGSDTEAF
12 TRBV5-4 ASSQGLAPYEQY
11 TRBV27 ASSLGFYNEQF
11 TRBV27 ASSVGAYYEQY
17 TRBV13 ASSPRDGGVAGGPYEQY
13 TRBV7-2 ASSPRTANTGELF
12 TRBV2 ASSGRLARDTQY
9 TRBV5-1 ASRTGYGYT
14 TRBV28 ASSSGVRGSNTEAF
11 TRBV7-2 ATGGQGNSPLH
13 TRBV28 ATHSASGAYNEQF
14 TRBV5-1 ASSLEAERGTDTQY
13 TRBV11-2 ASSPSGGDNNEQF
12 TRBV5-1 ASSLGGNNQPQH
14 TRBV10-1 ASSVNRAGSYNEQF
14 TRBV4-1 ASSREPGQGGNTIY
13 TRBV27 ASSDLGTGYEKLF
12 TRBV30 ASRDRGSNQPQH
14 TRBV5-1 ASSLASLAGADTQY